The 30 T cell receptor beta chains listed next were all sequenced from one sample in a study of cytomegalovirus exposure and HLA in healthy donors (dated by TCRdb to 2015 to 2018). The library came from the immunoSEQ multiplex PCR assay. A mixture of 60 forward primers for TCR Vbeta segments and 13 reverse primers for TCR Jbeta segments was used in the multiplex PCR. TCRdb retrieved this table from immuneACCESS and kept in-frame rearrangements only. Not all clones are present; in checked studies, unresolved V genes account for under half, and no reason is known for the remainder. The sample table shows roughly 100,000 clones, and about four fifths are seen once. Approximately 11% of the sample is in the top ten clones. Sequencing used PBMCs. The receptor source for this set is a man in his late teens or twenties in good health and CMV-seropositive.

The gene calls are TRBV9 and TRBJ2-5; D is possibly TRBD2 (6 bases). V was shortened by 0 bases and J by 5 bases, with 11 bases between the two germline ends. This CDR3 region has 14 residues. Germline lookup yields CDR1 SGDLS and CDR2 YYNGEE. CDR3 region: CASSVGGGIETQYF. The CDR3 nucleotides read TGTGCCAGCAGCGTAGGTGGGGGGATCGAGACCCAGTACTTC.

Only one count was recorded for this clone. The chain recombines TRBV18 with TRBJ2-5; TRBD2 matches 10 bases. The CDR3 spans 15 residues. Germline assignment: CDR1 KGHSH and CDR2 LQKENI. With 2 bases clipped from V and 2 bases from J, the junction kept 2 bases outside the gene matches. The CDR3 coding sequence is TGTGCCAGCTCACCATGGACTAGCGGACAAGAGACCCAGTACTTC. The encoded protein is CASSPWTSGQETQYF.

The chain joins TRBV29-1 to TRBJ2-4, with 7 bases lining up with TRBD2. The CDR3 is 19 residues long. After removal of 0 bases from V and 7 bases from J, the junction contained 21 bases not matched to a gene. CDR1 SQVTM and CDR2 ANQGSEA come from the germline V gene. The DNA of the CDR3 is TGCAGCGTTGAAGATTTCTTGATACTAGGCGGGGGAACTTCGAACATTCAGTACTTC. Its translation: CSVEDFLILGGGTSNIQYF.

The genes are TRBV5-1 and TRBJ1-1, with 8 nucleotides matching TRBD1. Germline V gene sequence: CDR1 SGHRS, CDR2 YFSETQ. The CDR3 covers 13 residues. The ends lost 4 bases at V and 5 bases at J; junction bases unmatched: 4. The CDR3 loop is CASSRTGGTEAFF. In nucleotides, the CDR3 is TGCGCCAGCAGCAGAACAGGGGGGACTGAAGCTTTCTTT.

This chain joins TRBV6-5 and TRBJ2-5, with a tentative D call TRBD1 (5 bases). V lost 2 bases and J 4 bases, leaving 14 bases between the germline ends. The length of the CDR3 is 15 residues. CDR1 and CDR2 from the germline V gene are MNHEY and SVGAGI. The CDR3 reads CASSYGQGIGETQYF. The CDR3 DNA sequence: TGTGCCAGCAGTTACGGGCAGGGAATCGGAGAGACCCAGTACTTC.

The chain recombines TRBV30 with TRBJ1-6, with 7 bases identical to TRBD1. Germline V gene data show CDR1 as GTSNPN and CDR2 as SVGIG (reference sequence). V lost 3 bases to trimming and J lost 7 bases; unmatched junction nucleotides: 6. This CDR3 is 14 amino acids long. This CDR3 is CAWSPGQQNSPLHF. In nucleotides, the CDR3 is TGTGCCTGGAGCCCGGGACAGCAAAATTCACCCCTCCACTTT.

CDR3 loop: CASSLGPGTDQETQYF. The CDR3 DNA reads TGCGCCAGCAGCTTGGGGCCCGGGACAGACCAAGAGACCCAGTACTTC. The chain combines TRBV5-1 with TRBJ2-5, with TRBD1 identical over 7 bases. The germline V gene has CDR1 SGHRS and CDR2 YFSETQ. V gave up 0 bases and J gave up 0 bases; unmatched junction bases: 5. This CDR3 region has 16 residues.

The J gene is TRBJ2-5, the V gene TRBV5-6; TRBD2 aligns across 8 bases. Germline V gives CDR1 SGHDT, CDR2 YYEEEE. V gave up 6 bases and J gave up 7 bases; unmatched junction bases: 2. The CDR3 totals 11 residues. CDR3 nucleotides: TGTGCCAGCACCCGGGGGGGGACCCAGTACTTC. Its translation: CASTRGGTQYF.

On this clone: The identical CDR3 is also encoded by other nucleotide sequences in the sample. The chain couples TRBV10-2 to TRBJ2-7; D is ambiguous. Trimming removed 2 bases at V and 2 bases at J, with 16 bases between. From germline, CDR1 is WSHSY and CDR2 SAAADI. The CDR3 totals 16 residues. The CDR3 is CASSEPRLVTPYEQYF. In DNA form, the CDR3 reads TGCGCCAGCAGTGAGCCTCGGCTAGTGACGCCCTACGAGCAGTACTTC.

The genes are TRBV30 and TRBJ1-1; 7 bases are a match to TRBD1. The germline V gene has CDR1 GTSNPN and CDR2 SVGIG (reference sequence). Trimming removed 4 bases from V and 6 bases from J; junction bases left unmatched: 14. The CDR3 has 15 amino acids. Here the CDR3 DNA reads TGTGCCTGGAACCTACAGGGGATTGGAACACCTGAAGCTTTCTTT. Its translation is CAWNLQGIGTPEAFF. The variable domain in full, completed from reference TRBV30 and TRBJ1-1, reads SQTIHQWPATLVQPVGSPLSLECTVEGTSNPNLYWYRQAAGRGLQLLFYSVGIGQISSEVPQNLSASRPQDRQFILSSKKLLLSDSGFYLCAWNLQGIGTPEAFFGQGTRLTVV.

The V and J genes are TRBV29-1 and TRBJ2-3, with 9 bases aligning to TRBD1. This CDR3 contains 15 residues. Germline assignment: CDR1 SQVTM and CDR2 ANQGSEA. V lost 5 bases to trimming and J lost 4 bases; unmatched junction nucleotides: 10. The CDR3 sequence: CSVLQQGAAADTQYF. In DNA, the CDR3 is TGCAGCGTTCTACAACAGGGGGCGGCTGCAGATACGCAGTATTTT.

This clone appeared once. The chain recombines TRBV7-8 with TRBJ2-1, with 8 bases lining up with TRBD1. After removal of 0 bases from V and 7 bases from J, the junction contained 8 bases not matched to a gene. The length of the CDR3 is 16 residues. CDR1 is SGHVS, CDR2 FQNEAQ, per germline. Written as DNA, the CDR3 is TGTGCCAGCAGCTTAGCCTCCACAGGGGGTTGGAATGAGCAGTTCTTC. Protein sequence: CASSLASTGGWNEQFF.

V and J are TRBV7-9 and TRBJ1-2; D is possibly TRBD1 (6 bases). The ends were cut back, 5 bases at V and 2 bases at J, with 18 bases in the middle. In germline, CDR1 is SEHNR, CDR2 FQNEAQ (reference sequence). The CDR3 runs to 16 residues. The CDR3 loop reads CASSPAQGSINYGYTF. The DNA for the CDR3 is TGTGCCAGCAGCCCCGCCCAGGGGTCCATCAACTATGGCTACACCTTC.

The chain joins TRBV19 to TRBJ2-1, with a tentative D call TRBD2 (6 bases). The germline V gene has CDR1 LNHDA and CDR2 SQIVND (reference sequence). This CDR3 contains 14 residues. Trimming removed 3 bases from V and 1 base from J, with 7 bases in between. As DNA, the CDR3 is TGTGCCAGTAGTATTGGGGGGTCCTACAATGAGCAGTTCTTC. It encodes CASSIGGSYNEQFF.

This clone appeared once. The chain has TRBV7-9 and TRBJ2-7; 7 bases map to TRBD2. The CDR3 contains 14 residues. Germline V gives CDR1 SEHNR, CDR2 FQNEAQ (reference sequence). After removal of 5 bases from V and 2 bases from J, the junction contained 6 bases not matched to a gene. The CDR3 DNA follows: TGTGCCAGCAGCCGCCTTCGGGGGGCCTACGAGCAGTACTTC. Translating it yields CASSRLRGAYEQYF.

The gene calls are TRBV13 and TRBJ1-6; 9 nucleotides align to TRBD1. The V gene end was trimmed by 4 bases and the J gene end by 2 bases; junction bases not matched to a gene: 3. Germline-derived CDR1 and CDR2 are PRHDT and FYEKMQ (reference sequence). This CDR3 region has 16 residues. The CDR3 DNA reads TGTGCCAGCAGCTCGACAGGGGGGACCTATAATTCACCCCTCCACTTT. It translates to CASSSTGGTYNSPLHF.

The V and J genes are TRBV13 and TRBJ1-1; D is unresolved. Trimming pared 5 bases from V and 1 base from J, leaving 14 bases between. The CDR3 runs 15 residues. The germline V gene has CDR1 PRHDT and CDR2 FYEKMQ (reference sequence). CDR3 sequence: CASSLRGQANTEAFF. For the CDR3, the DNA is TGTGCCAGCAGCCTCCGAGGGCAGGCGAACACTGAAGCTTTCTTT.

This chain joins TRBV6-1 and TRBJ2-7, with TRBD1 as a possible D gene (6 bases). This CDR3 spans 13 amino acids. V lost 8 bases to trimming and J lost 2 bases, with 13 bases between them. Germline assignment: CDR1 MNHNS and CDR2 SASEGT. CDR3 in amino acids: CASGGRPTYEQYF. As DNA, the CDR3 is TGTGCCAGCGGGGGCAGGCCTACCTACGAGCAGTACTTC.

The chain links TRBV27 to TRBJ2-7; TRBD1 agrees at 8 bases. The CDR3 extends over 14 amino acids. V shed 3 bases and J 2 bases; nucleotides not matched to a gene: 3. Germline CDR1 reads MNHEY; CDR2 reads SMNVEV (reference sequence). The CDR3 DNA reads TGTGCCAGCAGTTTCGGGACAGGAGCCTACGAGCAGTACTTC. As protein: CASSFGTGAYEQYF.

The chain carries TRBV5-4 and TRBJ2-7; unclear D gene. The CDR3 totals 13 residues. Germline lookup yields CDR1 SGHNT and CDR2 YYREEE (reference sequence). V gave up 4 bases and J gave up 4 bases, with 12 bases separating them. The CDR3 nucleotides read TGTGCCAGCAGCGCGGCCGTTCAATACGAGCAGTACTTC. Translated: CASSAAVQYEQYF.

As concerns this clone: A read error may account for a junction end that differs from germline. The chain couples TRBV6-1 to TRBJ1-1, with a weak D call TRBD1 (5 bases). CDR3 length equals 17 residues. CDR1 MNHNS and CDR2 SASEGT come from the germline V gene. Here the CDR3 DNA reads TGTACCAGCAGTGAAGCTCGGAGGGGCAATTGGAACACTGAAGCTTTCTTT. This sequence encodes CTSSEARRGNWNTEAFF.

This clone was seen a few times. The CDR3 DNA follows: TGTGCCAGCAGCCAATCGACAGGGAGCTACGAGCAGTACTTC. This translates into CASSQSTGSYEQYF. This rearrangement joins TRBV7-2 to TRBJ2-7; 7 bases are a match to TRBD1. V dropped 5 bases and J dropped 3; count of bases not matched to a gene: 7. The CDR3 sequence is 14 residues long. Germline CDR1 is SGHTA and CDR2 is FQGNSA.

The chain combines TRBV18 with TRBJ2-7; D is possibly TRBD2 (5 bases). The CDR3 spans 12 residues. CDR1 is KGHSH, CDR2 LQKENI, per germline. The V gene lost 4 bases and the J gene lost 7 bases, with 11 bases spanning the gap. This CDR3 reads CASSRLSGEQYF. As DNA, the CDR3 is TGTGCCAGCTCACGGCTTTCGGGAGAGCAGTACTTC.

V usage is TRBV18 and J usage is TRBJ2-3, with 8 bases fitting TRBD2. The CDR3 extends over 16 amino acids. Trimming took 6 bases from V and 4 from J; bases not matched to a gene: 12. The germline CDR1 and CDR2 sequences are KGHSH and LQKENI. The CDR3 DNA follows: TGTGCCAGCTCTGAGGTCGGCGGGGGGCTATCAGATACGCAGTATTTT. The encoded protein is CASSEVGGGLSDTQYF.

This chain connects TRBV5-6 to TRBJ1-1; 7 bases fit TRBD1. Germline lookup yields CDR1 SGHDT and CDR2 YYEEEE. The CDR3 is 12 residues long. Trimming at V came to 5 bases and at J to 3 bases, leaving 1 base not matched to a gene. The CDR3 coding sequence is TGTGCCAGCAGTCAGGGGGACACTGAAGCTTTCTTT. It specifies CASSQGDTEAFF.

The V call is TRBV6-1, the J call TRBJ1-2; D may be TRBD1 (5 bases). V dropped 0 bases and J dropped 4 bases, with 12 bases sitting between them. This CDR3 comprises 15 residues. Germline V gives CDR1 MNHNS, CDR2 SASEGT. The CDR3 coding sequence is TGTGCCAGCAGTGAAGCGACCGGGGGTTCCTATGGCTACACCTTC. Amino acids: CASSEATGGSYGYTF.

The V and J genes are TRBV7-8 and TRBJ1-2; the D is unclear. The CDR3 is 12 residues long. Germline loops: CDR1 SGHVS, CDR2 FQNEAQ. V dropped 5 bases and J dropped 8 bases, with 12 bases sitting between them. As DNA, the CDR3 is TGTGCCAGCAGCCCGCGGGCTGGGGGCTACACCTTC. Translated, it gives CASSPRAGGYTF.

DNA for the CDR3: TGTGCCAGCAGTGACACGGACAGGGGGTCACCCCTCCACTTT. Encoded protein: CASSDTDRGSPLHF. The chain is built from TRBV6-4 and TRBJ1-6; 10 nucleotides line up with TRBD1. V lost 2 bases and J lost 10; bases outside the gene matches: 2. Germline V gene lookup returns CDR1 MRHNA and CDR2 SNTAGT. The CDR3 loop spans 14 amino acids.

The V call is TRBV6-1, the J call TRBJ1-6; D is undetermined. Germline values: CDR1 MNHNS, CDR2 SASEGT. V was pared by 4 bases and J by 0 bases, with 10 bases between. CDR3 length: 16 amino acids. Here the CDR3 reads CASSGGLSSYNSPLHF. The CDR3 coding sequence is TGTGCCAGCAGTGGAGGCTTGAGCTCCTATAATTCACCCCTCCACTTT.

J is TRBJ2-1 and V is TRBV9; 8 nucleotides align to TRBD2. Per germline, CDR1 SGDLS and CDR2 YYNGEE. V lost 5 bases and J lost 4; bases outside the gene matches: 5. This CDR3 is 14 amino acids long. CDR3 sequence: CASSSAGAYNEQFF. The CDR3 DNA follows: TGTGCCAGCAGTTCAGCGGGAGCTTACAATGAGCAGTTCTTC.